The 18 T cell receptor beta chains reported below all come from one sample, sequenced in a study of blood T cell repertoires in COVID-19. Produced via immunoSEQ multiplex PCR; TCRdb's table is partial and in-frame only. The table records approximately 190,000 clones, roughly 80% of them present only once. The sequencing input was peripheral blood. The receptors come from a human donor in a cohort sampled during active COVID-19.

The chain joins TRBV29-1 to TRBJ2-7, with 11 bases lining up with TRBD1. CDR1 and CDR2 (germline): SQVTM, ANQGSEA. Trimming removed 4 bases from V and 5 bases from J; junction bases left unmatched: 7. This CDR3 region has 14 residues. The DNA for the CDR3 is TGCAGCGTTGCCGGGGACAGGGGGTTGAACGAGCAGTACTTC. This translates into CSVAGDRGLNEQYF.

Only a few counts were recorded for this clone. The chain uses TRBV2 and TRBJ1-1; TRBD1 agrees at 8 bases. Germline CDR1 is SNHLY and CDR2 is FYNNEI. This CDR3 has 16 amino acids. V lost 6 bases and J lost 5; bases outside the gene matches: 14. CDR3 DNA sequence: TGTGCCAGCAGCAAAGACTTCCCACAGGGGGGAACTGAAGCTTTCTTT. Its translation: CASSKDFPQGGTEAFF.

This CDR3 is CASRTRVYGYTF. The CDR3, as DNA: TGTGCCAGTAGGACCCGGGTATATGGCTACACCTTC. The V gene is TRBV19, the J gene TRBJ1-2, with no clear D. The CDR3 has 12 residues. Germline values: CDR1 LNHDA, CDR2 SQIVND (reference sequence). Trimming removed 6 bases from V and 5 bases from J, with 10 bases in between.

The chain employs TRBV19 and TRBJ2-1; 8 bases align to TRBD1. The CDR3 is 14 amino acids. V lost 9 bases and J lost 8; bases outside the gene matches: 12. Germline V CDR1 and CDR2: LNHDA, SQIVND (reference sequence). CDR3: CASRPGQDGDEQFF. The CDR3 nucleotides read TGTGCCAGCAGACCGGGACAGGACGGCGATGAGCAGTTCTTC. Drawing the rest from reference TRBV19 and TRBJ2-1, the complete variable domain is DGGITQSPKYLFRKEGQNVTLSCEQNLNHDAMYWYRQDPGQGLRLIYYSQIVNDFQKGDIAEGYSVSREKKESFPLTVTSAQKNPTAFYLCASRPGQDGDEQFFGPGTRLTVL.

The chain combines TRBV23-1 with TRBJ1-5; TRBD1 is a possible D gene (6 bases). TRBV23-1 is an open reading frame whose function is uncertain. The V and J ends lost 3 bases and 7 bases respectively, with 19 bases between them. CDR3 length: 16 amino acids. The CDR3 protein is CASSQCELFRGQPQHF. The DNA of the CDR3 is TGCGCCAGCAGTCAGTGTGAGTTGTTTAGGGGGCAGCCCCAGCATTTT.

V gene TRBV7-2 combines with J gene TRBJ2-5, with TRBD2 as a possible D gene (6 bases). The CDR3 runs 15 residues. V dropped 5 bases and J dropped 2 bases, with 15 bases sitting between them. Germline V gene lookup returns CDR1 SGHTA and CDR2 FQGNSA. CDR3 coding DNA: TGTGCCAGCAGCCATCGGGAGAGAGGACAAGAGACCCAGTACTTC. Encoded protein: CASSHRERGQETQYF.

This chain links TRBV19 with TRBJ2-5; 7 bases map to TRBD2. CDR3 length equals 15 residues. J lost 0 bases, V lost 3 bases, and 4 bases had no gene match. Germline assignment: CDR1 LNHDA and CDR2 SQIVND (reference sequence). CDR3 amino acids: CASSMYSGDQETQYF. DNA of the CDR3: TGTGCCAGTAGTATGTACAGCGGGGACCAAGAGACCCAGTACTTC. Variable domain in full (rest from reference TRBV19 and TRBJ2-5): DGGITQSPKYLFRKEGQNVTLSCEQNLNHDAMYWYRQDPGQGLRLIYYSQIVNDFQKGDIAEGYSVSREKKESFPLTVTSAQKNPTAFYLCASSMYSGDQETQYFGPGTRLLVL.

This clone was seen a single time. The chain couples TRBV19 to TRBJ2-2, with 12 nucleotides matching TRBD1. CDR1 and CDR2 from the germline V gene are LNHDA and SQIVND (reference sequence). CDR3 length: 16 residues. Losses at the gene ends were 5 bases for V and 5 bases for J; bases not matched to a gene: 6. DNA of the CDR3: TGTGCCAGTAGTTCGGGACAGGGGGCGGGGACCGGGGAGCTGTTTTTT. Its protein is CASSSGQGAGTGELFF.

A single count supports this clone. This chain connects TRBV2 to TRBJ1-2; TRBD1 matches 9 bases. Looked up from germline, CDR1 is SNHLY and CDR2 is FYNNEI. J was trimmed by 3 bases and V by 8 bases; bases with no gene match: 13. CDR3 length: 16 residues. CDR3 protein: CASSLTGQGLDYGYTF. Here the CDR3 DNA reads TGTGCCAGCTCCCTTACGGGACAGGGTCTTGACTATGGCTACACCTTC.

The rearrangement links TRBV28 to TRBJ1-2; no clear D gene. Trimming cost V 3 bases and J 4 bases, with 15 bases left between them. Germline assignment: CDR1 MDHEN and CDR2 SYDVKM. The CDR3 runs 15 residues. The CDR3 is CASSFLSVRLYGYTF. In DNA, the CDR3 is TGTGCCAGCAGTTTTTTATCCGTCAGACTCTATGGCTACACCTTC.

This clone was detected a few times. V usage is TRBV10-3 and J usage is TRBJ1-4; the D gene is possibly TRBD1 (5 bases). The CDR3 spans 14 residues. Germline V gene lookup returns CDR1 ENHRY and CDR2 SYGVKD. V shed 1 base and J shed 5 bases, with 8 bases lying between them. The CDR3: CAISEYGGNEKLFF. The CDR3 nucleotides read TGTGCCATCAGTGAGTACGGGGGGAATGAAAAACTGTTTTTT.

The chain carries TRBV3-1 (or the pseudogene TRBV3-2) and TRBJ2-7, with no clear D. The V end lost 0 bases, the J end lost 0 bases, and 12 bases lay between the germline ends. The CDR3 consists of 16 residues. From germline, CDR1 is LGHDT and CDR2 YNNKEL (reference sequence). The CDR3 region is CASSQDGSSSSYEQYF. DNA of the CDR3: TGTGCCAGCAGCCAAGATGGGTCCTCTAGCTCCTACGAGCAGTACTTC.

A single count supports this clone. V is TRBV7-2 and J is TRBJ2-5; perhaps TRBD1 as D (5 bases). Per the germline V gene, CDR1 is SGHTA and CDR2 is FQGNSA. The CDR3 runs to 16 residues. V dropped 3 bases and J dropped 0 bases, with 14 bases sitting between them. The CDR3 loop is CASSFDRPSNQETQYF. The CDR3 DNA reads as TGTGCCAGCAGCTTTGACAGACCATCCAACCAAGAGACCCAGTACTTC. The full variable domain, its missing parts supplied by reference TRBV7-2 and TRBJ2-5, is GAGVSQSPSNKVTEKGKDVELRCDPISGHTALYWYRQSLGQGLEFLIYFQGNSAPDKSGLPSDRFSAERTGGSVSTLTIQRTQQEDSAVYLCASSFDRPSNQETQYFGPGTRLLVL.

The chain combines TRBV6-1 with TRBJ2-3; maybe TRBD2 (6 bases). Trimming removed 1 base from V and 8 bases from J, with 13 bases in between. CDR1 and CDR2 (germline): MNHNS, SASEGT. The length of the CDR3 is 14 residues. Here the CDR3 reads CASSEGSGRRTQYF. The DNA for the CDR3 is TGTGCCAGCAGTGAAGGCTCAGGGAGGCGTACGCAGTATTTT.

This sequence joins TRBV6-4 and TRBJ2-2; no reliable D call. V lost 6 bases, J lost 1 base, and 18 bases lay in between. Per the germline V gene, CDR1 is MRHNA and CDR2 is SNTAGT. The CDR3 consists of 17 residues. The CDR3 here is CASSLNFPPVNTGELFF. The CDR3 DNA reads as TGTGCCAGCAGCCTTAACTTTCCGCCGGTGAACACCGGGGAGCTGTTTTTT.

The chain is built from TRBV4-1 and TRBJ1-1, with 8 bases aligning to TRBD1. Per the germline V gene, CDR1 is MGHRA and CDR2 is YSYEKL. The CDR3 totals 14 residues. V was pared by 4 bases and J by 7 bases, with 8 bases of the junction left unmatched. The CDR3: CASSRGQGFLEAFF. The DNA of the CDR3 is TGCGCCAGCAGCCGCGGACAGGGATTCCTTGAAGCTTTCTTT.

This sequence joins TRBV27 and TRBJ2-2; 8 nucleotides line up with TRBD2. The CDR3 sequence is 15 residues long. V lost 6 bases, J lost 7 bases, and 10 bases stayed unmatched. The germline V gene encodes CDR1 MNHEY and CDR2 SMNVEV (reference sequence). The CDR3 protein is CASSIKRESIGELFF. In DNA, the CDR3 is TGTGCCAGCAGCATTAAGCGGGAGAGTATCGGGGAGCTGTTTTTT.

The genes are TRBV6-2 or TRBV6-3 and TRBJ2-1, with 8 bases matching TRBD2. V dropped 2 bases and J dropped 5; count of bases not matched to a gene: 14. The CDR3 has 18 amino acids. Germline CDR1 is MNHEY and CDR2 is SVGEGT. CDR3 in amino acids: CASSYEPGLASANNEQFF. The DNA of the CDR3 is TGTGCCAGCAGTTACGAACCCGGACTAGCCTCCGCTAACAATGAGCAGTTCTTC.